The clone carrying this T cell receptor (beta chain) was observed a few times. The sample belongs to a study of blood T cell repertoires in COVID-19. Authors' methods: For nucleated cells, counts were estimated from reference gene primer amplification. TCRdb's copy holds only in-frame clones and misses some; the assay was immunoSEQ multiplex PCR. The DNA gave D and trimming, while V, J and clone size come from that table. The data hold about 190,000 clones, with roughly four fifths observed a single time. The V and J ends lost 2 bases and 5 bases respectively, with 21 bases between them. This CDR3 contains 17 residues. Germline CDR1 SGHTA, CDR2 FQGNSA.

The sequencing sample was made of peripheral blood. The chain couples TRBV7-2 to TRBJ2-5; tentatively, D is TRBD1 (6 bases). The TCR sequence derives from a woman aged 50 to 65 with acute or convalescent COVID-19. The CDR3 reads CASSLTGTPRGSETQYF. CDR3 coding DNA: TGTGCCAGCAGCTTAACCGGGACACCAAGGGGGTCCGAGACCCAGTACTTC.